This T cell receptor beta chain stems from a study of T-cell reconstitution after alpha-beta-depleted transplantation in children. The sample holds a few counts of this clonotype. Its antigen is currently unknown. General study findings and limits: From newly produced T cells came most of the T-cell counts and diversity one year after transplant. By about two months after transplant, alpha-beta T cells reportedly arose from several hundred graft clones that had expanded.

The junction had 17 bases not matched to a gene; V was cut back by 3 bases and J by 4 bases. Looked up from germline, CDR1 is DFQATT and CDR2 is SNEGSKA (reference sequence). This CDR3 comprises 17 residues. This sample's TCRbeta library carried unique molecular identifier barcodes. MiXCR was run by TCRdb on the PCR reads, yielding one entry per CDR3 protein. The table shows about 98,000 distinct CDR3 sequences, with about 6% occurring only once. This receptor was obtained from a female patient under 10 years old who had a stem cell transplant for Fanconi anemia, so the T cells may come from the graft donor. This chain connects TRBV20-1 to TRBJ2-7; the match to TRBD1 covers 8 bases. The source was PBMCs, mostly from graft donor cells, collected 60 days after TCRalphabeta/CD19-depleted stem cell transplant. Here the CDR3 DNA reads TGCAGTGCTAGGGACGAAACTTGGAGCAGGGGGCTATACGAGCAGTACTTC. Amino acid sequence: CSARDETWSRGLYEQYF.